This T cell receptor beta chain is drawn from a study of control samples from healthy donors and cancer patients. Repertoires were generated with immunoSEQ multiplex PCR, while TCRdb's copy carries only in-frame clones and drops some. The data contain some 130,000 clones, over 75% of them singletons. V was pared by 2 bases and J by 4 bases, with 14 bases between. The germline CDR1 and CDR2 sequences are SNHLY and FYNNEI. This CDR3 region has 15 residues. Sequencing was carried out using blood. The J gene is TRBJ1-2, the V gene TRBV2; D not resolved. The sequence derives from a middle-aged man in good health. The CDR3 DNA follows: TGTGCCAGCAGTGAAAATCTCGGGGAGGGCTATGGCTACACCTTC. Amino acid sequence: CASSENLGEGYGYTF.